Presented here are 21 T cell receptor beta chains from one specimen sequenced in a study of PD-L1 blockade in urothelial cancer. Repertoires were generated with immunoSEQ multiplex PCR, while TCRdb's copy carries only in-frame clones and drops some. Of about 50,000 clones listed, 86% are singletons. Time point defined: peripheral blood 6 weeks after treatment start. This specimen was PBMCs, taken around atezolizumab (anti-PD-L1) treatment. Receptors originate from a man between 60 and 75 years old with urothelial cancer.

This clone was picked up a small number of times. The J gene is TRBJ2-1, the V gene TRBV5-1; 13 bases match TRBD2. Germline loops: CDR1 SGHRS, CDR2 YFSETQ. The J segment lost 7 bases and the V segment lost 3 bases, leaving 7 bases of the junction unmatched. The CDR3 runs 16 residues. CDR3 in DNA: TGCGCCAGCAGCTGGACTAGCGGGGGAGCTGCGAATGAGCAGTTCTTC. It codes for CASSWTSGGAANEQFF.

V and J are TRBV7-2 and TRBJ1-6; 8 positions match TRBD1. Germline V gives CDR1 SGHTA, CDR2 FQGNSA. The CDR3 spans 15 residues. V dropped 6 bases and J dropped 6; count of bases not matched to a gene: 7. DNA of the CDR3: TGTGCCAGCAGACTTGACAGGGGAGGTAATTCACCCCTCCACTTT. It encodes CASRLDRGGNSPLHF.

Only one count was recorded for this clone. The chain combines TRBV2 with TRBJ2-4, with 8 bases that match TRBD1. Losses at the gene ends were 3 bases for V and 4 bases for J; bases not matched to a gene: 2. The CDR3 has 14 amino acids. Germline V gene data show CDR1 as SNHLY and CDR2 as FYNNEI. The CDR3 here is CASSERDRKNIQYF. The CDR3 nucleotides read TGTGCCAGCAGTGAGAGGGACAGGAAAAACATTCAGTACTTC.

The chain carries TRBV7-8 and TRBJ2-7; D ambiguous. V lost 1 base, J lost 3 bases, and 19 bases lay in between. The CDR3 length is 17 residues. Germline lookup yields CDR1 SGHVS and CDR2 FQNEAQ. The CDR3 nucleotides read TGTGCCAGCAGCTTAGGGCACTCGGGTTCACTCCACTACGAGCAGTACTTC. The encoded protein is CASSLGHSGSLHYEQYF.

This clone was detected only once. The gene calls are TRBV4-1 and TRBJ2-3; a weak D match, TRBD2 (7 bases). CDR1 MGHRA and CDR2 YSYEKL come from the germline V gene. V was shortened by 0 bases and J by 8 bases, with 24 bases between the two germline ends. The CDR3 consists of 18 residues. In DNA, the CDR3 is TGCGCCAGCAGCCAAGATATCTCGGGGGGTAGGGGGTTGGGTACGCAGTATTTT. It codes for CASSQDISGGRGLGTQYF.

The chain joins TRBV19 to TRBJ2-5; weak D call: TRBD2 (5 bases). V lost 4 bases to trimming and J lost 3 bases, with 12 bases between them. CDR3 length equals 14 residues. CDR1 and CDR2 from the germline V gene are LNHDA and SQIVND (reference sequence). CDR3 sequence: CASSRAEEKETQYF. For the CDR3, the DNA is TGTGCCAGTAGTAGGGCGGAGGAGAAAGAGACCCAGTACTTC.

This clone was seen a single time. The CDR3 loop is CASTPDRASATQYF. In DNA form, the CDR3 reads TGTGCCAGCACGCCGGACAGGGCTTCTGCGACCCAGTACTTC. J is TRBJ2-5 and V is TRBV28; 8 bases match TRBD1. Per the germline V gene, CDR1 is MDHEN and CDR2 is SYDVKM. This CDR3 has 14 amino acids. Unmatched junction bases numbered 11, after V lost 7 bases and J lost 7 bases.

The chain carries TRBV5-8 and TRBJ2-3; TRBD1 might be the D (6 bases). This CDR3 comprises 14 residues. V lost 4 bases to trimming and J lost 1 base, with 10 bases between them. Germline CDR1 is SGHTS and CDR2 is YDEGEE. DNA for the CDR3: TGTGCCAGCAGCAGGGGGTTCGGCACAGATACGCAGTATTTT. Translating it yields CASSRGFGTDTQYF.

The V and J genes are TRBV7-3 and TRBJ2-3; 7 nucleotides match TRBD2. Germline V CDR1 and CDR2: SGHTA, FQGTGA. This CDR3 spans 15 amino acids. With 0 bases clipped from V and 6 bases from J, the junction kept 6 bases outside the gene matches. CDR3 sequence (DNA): TGTGCCAGCAGCTTAACCCCTAGCGGAGACGATACGCAGTATTTT. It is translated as CASSLTPSGDDTQYF.

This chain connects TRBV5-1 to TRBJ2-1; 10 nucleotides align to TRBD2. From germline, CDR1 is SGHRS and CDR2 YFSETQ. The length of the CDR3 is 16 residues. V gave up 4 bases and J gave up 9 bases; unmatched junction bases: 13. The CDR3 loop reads CASSPQSAGGHGEQFF. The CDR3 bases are TGCGCCAGCAGCCCCCAATCAGCGGGGGGGCACGGTGAGCAGTTCTTC.

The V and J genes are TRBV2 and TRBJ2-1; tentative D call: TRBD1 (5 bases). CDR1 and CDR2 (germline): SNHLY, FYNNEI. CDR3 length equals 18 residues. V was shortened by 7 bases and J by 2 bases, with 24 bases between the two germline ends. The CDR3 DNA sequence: TGTGCCAGCACAAAAGAAGGTGGGGCAGGGTTTACCTACAATGAGCAGTTCTTC. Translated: CASTKEGGAGFTYNEQFF.

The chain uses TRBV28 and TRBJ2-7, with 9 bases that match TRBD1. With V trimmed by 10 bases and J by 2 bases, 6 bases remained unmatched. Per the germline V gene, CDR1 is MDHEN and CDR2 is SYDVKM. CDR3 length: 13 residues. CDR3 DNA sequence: TGTGCCACCCGCCGGACAGGGGCCTACGAGCAGTACTTC. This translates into CATRRTGAYEQYF.

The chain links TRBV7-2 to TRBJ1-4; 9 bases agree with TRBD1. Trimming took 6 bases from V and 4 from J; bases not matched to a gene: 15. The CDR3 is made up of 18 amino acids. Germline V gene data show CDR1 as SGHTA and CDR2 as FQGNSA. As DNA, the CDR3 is TGTGCCAGCAGGCAATGGGGCACAGGGGGCTTTAGTAATGAAAAACTGTTTTTT. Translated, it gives CASRQWGTGGFSNEKLFF. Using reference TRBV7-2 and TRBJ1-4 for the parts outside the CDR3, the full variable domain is GAGVSQSPSNKVTEKGKDVELRCDPISGHTALYWYRQSLGQGLEFLIYFQGNSAPDKSGLPSDRFSAERTGGSVSTLTIQRTQQEDSAVYLCASRQWGTGGFSNEKLFFGSGTQLSVL.

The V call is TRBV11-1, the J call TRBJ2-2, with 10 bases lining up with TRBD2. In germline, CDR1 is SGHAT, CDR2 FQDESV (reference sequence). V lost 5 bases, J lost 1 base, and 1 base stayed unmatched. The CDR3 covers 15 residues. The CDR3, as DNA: TGTGCCAGCAGCCGACTAGCGGGGAACACCGGGGAGCTGTTTTTT. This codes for CASSRLAGNTGELFF.

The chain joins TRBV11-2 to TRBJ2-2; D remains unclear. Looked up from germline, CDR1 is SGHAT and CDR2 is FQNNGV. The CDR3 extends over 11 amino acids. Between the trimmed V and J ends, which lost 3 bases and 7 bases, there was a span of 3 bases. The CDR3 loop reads CASSFNGELFF. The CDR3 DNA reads TGTGCCAGCAGCTTCAACGGGGAGCTGTTTTTT.

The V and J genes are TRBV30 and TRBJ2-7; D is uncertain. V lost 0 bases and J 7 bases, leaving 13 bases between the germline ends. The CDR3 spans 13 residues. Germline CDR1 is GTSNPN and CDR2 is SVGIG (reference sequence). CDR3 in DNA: TGTGCCTGGAGTGTACAGACAACCGCTGAGCAGTACTTC. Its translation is CAWSVQTTAEQYF. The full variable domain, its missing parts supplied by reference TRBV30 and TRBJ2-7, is SQTIHQWPATLVQPVGSPLSLECTVEGTSNPNLYWYRQAAGRGLQLLFYSVGIGQISSEVPQNLSASRPQDRQFILSSKKLLLSDSGFYLCAWSVQTTAEQYFGPGTRLTVT.

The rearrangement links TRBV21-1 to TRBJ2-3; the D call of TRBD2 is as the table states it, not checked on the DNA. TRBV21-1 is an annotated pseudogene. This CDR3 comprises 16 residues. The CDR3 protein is CASSKVPYPRSDTQYF. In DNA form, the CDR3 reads TGTGCCAGCAGCAAAGTTCCGTATCCCCGGAGCGATACGCAGTATTTT.

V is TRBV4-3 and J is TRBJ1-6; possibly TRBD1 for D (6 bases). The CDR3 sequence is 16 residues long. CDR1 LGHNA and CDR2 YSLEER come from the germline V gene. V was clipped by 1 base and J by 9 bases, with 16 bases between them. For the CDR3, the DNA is TGCGCCAGCAGCCAAGCTTTGGGGGGGGCCGGTTCACCCCTCCACTTT. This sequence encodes CASSQALGGAGSPLHF.

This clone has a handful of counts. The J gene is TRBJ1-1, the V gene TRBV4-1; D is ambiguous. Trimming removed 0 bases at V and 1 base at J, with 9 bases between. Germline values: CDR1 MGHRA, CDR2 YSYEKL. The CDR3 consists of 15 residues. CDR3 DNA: TGCGCCAGCAGCCAAGAGACCAGACAGAACACTGAAGCTTTCTTT. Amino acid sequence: CASSQETRQNTEAFF.

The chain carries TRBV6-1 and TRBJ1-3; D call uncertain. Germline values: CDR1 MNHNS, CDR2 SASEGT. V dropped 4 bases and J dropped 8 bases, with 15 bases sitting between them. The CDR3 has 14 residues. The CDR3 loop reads CASSGVGPRDTIYF. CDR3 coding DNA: TGTGCCAGCAGTGGCGTCGGCCCTCGGGACACCATATATTTT.

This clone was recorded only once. The CDR3 coding sequence is TGTGCCAGCAGCTTAGGGACACCGAGCTCTGGAAACACCATATATTTT. Its protein product is CASSLGTPSSGNTIYF. The gene calls are TRBV7-2 and TRBJ1-3, with a tentative D call TRBD1 (5 bases). V lost 1 base, J lost 0 bases, and 10 bases lay in between. The CDR3 covers 16 residues. Germline-derived CDR1 and CDR2 are SGHTA and FQGNSA. Full variable domain (remainder filled in from reference TRBV7-2 and TRBJ1-3): GAGVSQSPSNKVTEKGKDVELRCDPISGHTALYWYRQSLGQGLEFLIYFQGNSAPDKSGLPSDRFSAERTGGSVSTLTIQRTQQEDSAVYLCASSLGTPSSGNTIYFGEGSWLTVV.